These 5 T cell receptor beta chains share one sample of origin, sequenced in a study of vaccination effects on CD4 cells after COVID-19. Some clones are missing from TCRdb's copy, which holds only in-frame ones; the method was immunoSEQ multiplex PCR. The top ten hold 14% of the sample, which has about 31,000 clones, roughly four fifths seen once. Their specific antigens are unknown. Antigen-specific CD4+ T cell clonotypes were called by their expansion after viral peptide-pool culture in ViraFEST. It was after more than nine days of culture that CD4+ T cells were isolated. Vaccination of participants consisted of two doses of either the BNT162b2 or mRNA-1273 vaccine. Specimen: CD4+ T cells from PBMCs cultured with HCoV-229E spike peptides, collected after COVID-19 vaccination. The receptors here all came from a human donor who received a COVID-19 vaccine.

This clone was seen just once. The chain has TRBV5-1 and TRBJ1-2; no firm D call. Germline V gene sequence: CDR1 SGHRS, CDR2 YFSETQ. This CDR3 spans 16 amino acids. Trimming pared 0 bases from V and 4 bases from J, leaving 16 bases between. In nucleotides, the CDR3 is TGCGCCAGCAGCTTGGCTAGACCTACTCGGGGCTATGGCTACACCTTC. Residues: CASSLARPTRGYGYTF.

The V and J genes are TRBV19 and TRBJ1-5; D gene unclear. Germline loops: CDR1 LNHDA, CDR2 SQIVND (reference sequence). Trimming pared 7 bases from V and 7 bases from J, leaving 17 bases between. This CDR3 spans 14 amino acids. CDR3 sequence reads: CASKDLGSNQPQHF. Written as DNA, the CDR3 is TGTGCCAGTAAAGATCTTGGGTCCAACCAGCCCCAGCATTTT.

The chain links TRBV5-4 to TRBJ2-5; 9 bases match TRBD1. Germline CDR1 and CDR2: SGHNT and YYREEE (reference sequence). CDR3 length: 15 residues. J gave up 5 bases and V 3 bases, and 8 bases lay outside the gene matches. As DNA, the CDR3 is TGTGCCAGCAGCTCAGATAACAGGGGGCTGGAGACCCAGTACTTC. Amino acids: CASSSDNRGLETQYF. Full variable domain (outside the CDR3, taken from reference TRBV5-4 and TRBJ2-5): ETGVTQSPTHLIKTRGQQVTLRCSSQSGHNTVSWYQQALGQGPQFIFQYYREEENGRGNFPPRFSGLQFPNYSSELNVNALELDDSALYLCASSSDNRGLETQYFGPGTRLLVL.

The V gene is TRBV27, the J gene TRBJ2-5; 9 bases line up with TRBD1. The ends lost 3 bases at V and 5 bases at J; junction bases unmatched: 4. The germline CDR1 and CDR2 sequences are MNHEY and SMNVEV (reference sequence). The CDR3 extends over 14 amino acids. The CDR3 sequence is CASSFDRGTETQYF. In nucleotides, the CDR3 is TGTGCCAGCAGTTTCGACAGGGGGACGGAGACCCAGTACTTC.

The gene calls are TRBV2 and TRBJ1-5; 9 bases agree with TRBD1. The CDR3 runs to 15 residues. Trimming cost V 8 bases and J 3 bases; bases outside gene matches: 8. Per the germline V gene, CDR1 is SNHLY and CDR2 is FYNNEI. The CDR3 nucleotides read TGTGCCAGCGGCGGGGGGACAGGGCCCAATCAGCCCCAGCATTTT. Translation: CASGGGTGPNQPQHF.